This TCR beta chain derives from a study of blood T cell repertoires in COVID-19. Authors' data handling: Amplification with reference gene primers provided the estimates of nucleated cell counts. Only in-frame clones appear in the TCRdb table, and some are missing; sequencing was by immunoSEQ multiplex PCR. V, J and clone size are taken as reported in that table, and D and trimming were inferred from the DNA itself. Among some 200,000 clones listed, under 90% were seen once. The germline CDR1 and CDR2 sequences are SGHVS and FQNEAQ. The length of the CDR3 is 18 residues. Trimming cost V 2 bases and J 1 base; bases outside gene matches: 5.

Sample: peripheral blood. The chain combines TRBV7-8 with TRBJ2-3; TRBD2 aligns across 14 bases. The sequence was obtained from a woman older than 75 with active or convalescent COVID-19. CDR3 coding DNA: TGTGCCAGCAGCTTAAGACTAGCGGGGGGGCTTGGCACAGATACGCAGTATTTT. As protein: CASSLRLAGGLGTDTQYF.